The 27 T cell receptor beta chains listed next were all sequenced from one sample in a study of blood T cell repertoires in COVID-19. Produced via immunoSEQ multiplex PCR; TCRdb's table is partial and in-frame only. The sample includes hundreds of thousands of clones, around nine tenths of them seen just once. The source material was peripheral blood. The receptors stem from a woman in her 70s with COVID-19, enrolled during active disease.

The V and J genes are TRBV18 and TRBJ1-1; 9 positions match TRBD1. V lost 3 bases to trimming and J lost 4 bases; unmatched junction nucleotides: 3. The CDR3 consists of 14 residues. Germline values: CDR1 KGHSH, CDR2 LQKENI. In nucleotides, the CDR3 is TGTGCCAGCTCACCGGGACAGGGTACCACTGAAGCTTTCTTT. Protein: CASSPGQGTTEAFF.

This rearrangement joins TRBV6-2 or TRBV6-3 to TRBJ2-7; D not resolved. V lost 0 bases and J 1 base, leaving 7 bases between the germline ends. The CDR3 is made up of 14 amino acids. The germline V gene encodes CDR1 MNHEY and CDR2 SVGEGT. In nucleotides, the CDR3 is TGTGCCAGCAGTTACTCGATACAGTCCTACGAGCAGTACTTC. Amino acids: CASSYSIQSYEQYF.

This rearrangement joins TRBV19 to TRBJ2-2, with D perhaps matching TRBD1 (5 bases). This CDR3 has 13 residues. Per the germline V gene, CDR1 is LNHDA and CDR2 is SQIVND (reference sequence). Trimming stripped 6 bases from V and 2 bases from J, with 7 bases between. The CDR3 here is CASRTANTGELFF. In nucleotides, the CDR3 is TGTGCCAGTAGGACAGCCAACACCGGGGAGCTGTTTTTT.

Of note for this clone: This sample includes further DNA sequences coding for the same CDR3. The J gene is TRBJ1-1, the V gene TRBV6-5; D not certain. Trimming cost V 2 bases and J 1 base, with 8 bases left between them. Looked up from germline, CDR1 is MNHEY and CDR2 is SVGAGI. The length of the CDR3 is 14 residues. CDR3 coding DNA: TGTGCCAGCAGTTACCTCGGAGGGAACACTGAAGCTTTCTTT. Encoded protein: CASSYLGGNTEAFF.

The CDR3 DNA reads TGCAGCGTTGAACTTAGGGGGCTAAACATTCAGTACTTC. Translated, it gives CSVELRGLNIQYF. The V gene is TRBV29-1, the J gene TRBJ2-4; 7 nucleotides match TRBD1. V lost 2 bases, J lost 6 bases, and 4 bases stayed unmatched. Germline CDR1 reads SQVTM; CDR2 reads ANQGSEA. The CDR3 consists of 13 residues.

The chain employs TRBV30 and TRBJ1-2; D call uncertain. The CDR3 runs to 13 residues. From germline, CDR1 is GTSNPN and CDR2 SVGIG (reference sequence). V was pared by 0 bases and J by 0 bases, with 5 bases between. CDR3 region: CAWSVATNYGYTF. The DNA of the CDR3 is TGTGCCTGGAGTGTTGCTACTAACTATGGCTACACCTTC.

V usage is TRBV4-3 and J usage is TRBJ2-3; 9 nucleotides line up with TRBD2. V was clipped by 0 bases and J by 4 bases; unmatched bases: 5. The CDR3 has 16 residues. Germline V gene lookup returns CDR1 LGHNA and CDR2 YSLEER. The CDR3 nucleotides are TGCGCCAGCAGCCAAGATCGGAGCGGGGGGCCAGATACGCAGTATTTT. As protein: CASSQDRSGGPDTQYF.

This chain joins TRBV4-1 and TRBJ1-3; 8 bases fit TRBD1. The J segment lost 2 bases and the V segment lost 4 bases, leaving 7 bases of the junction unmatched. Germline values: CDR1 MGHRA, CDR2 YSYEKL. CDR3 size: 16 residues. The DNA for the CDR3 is TGCGCCAGCAGCCCGAGTTGGACAGGGACTGGAAACACCATATATTTT. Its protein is CASSPSWTGTGNTIYF.

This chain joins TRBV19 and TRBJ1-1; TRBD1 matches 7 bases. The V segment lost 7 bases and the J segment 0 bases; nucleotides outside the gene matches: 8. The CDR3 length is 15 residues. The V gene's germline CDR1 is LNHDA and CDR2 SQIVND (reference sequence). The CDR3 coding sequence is TGTGCCAGTACCCGGGGACAGTCGATGAACACTGAAGCTTTCTTT. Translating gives CASTRGQSMNTEAFF.

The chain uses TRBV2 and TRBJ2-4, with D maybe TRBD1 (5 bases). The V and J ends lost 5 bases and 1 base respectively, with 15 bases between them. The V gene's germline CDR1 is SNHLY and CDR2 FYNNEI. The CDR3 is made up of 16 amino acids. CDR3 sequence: CASSQGAGIAKNIQYF. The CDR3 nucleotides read TGTGCCAGCAGTCAAGGTGCAGGGATCGCCAAAAACATTCAGTACTTC. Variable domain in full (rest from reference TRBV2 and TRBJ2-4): EPEVTQTPSHQVTQMGQEVILRCVPISNHLYFYWYRQILGQKVEFLVSFYNNEISEKSEIFDDQFSVERPDGSNFTLKIRSTKLEDSAMYFCASSQGAGIAKNIQYFGAGTRLSVL.

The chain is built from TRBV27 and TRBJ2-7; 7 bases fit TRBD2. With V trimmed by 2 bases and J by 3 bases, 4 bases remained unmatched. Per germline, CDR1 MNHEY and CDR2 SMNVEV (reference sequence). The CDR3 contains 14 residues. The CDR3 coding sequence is TGTGCCAGCAGTTTAACGGGGGGTAGCTACGAGCAGTACTTC. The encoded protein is CASSLTGGSYEQYF.

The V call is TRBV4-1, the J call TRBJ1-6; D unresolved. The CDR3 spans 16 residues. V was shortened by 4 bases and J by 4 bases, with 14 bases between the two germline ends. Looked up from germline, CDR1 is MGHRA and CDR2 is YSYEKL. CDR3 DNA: TGCGCCAGCAGCCTTCTGGGGAGCAATTATAATTCACCCCTCCACTTT. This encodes CASSLLGSNYNSPLHF.

The CDR3 nucleotides are TGTGCCAGCAGCGGCAGGGGCGAGCAGTACTTC. It is translated as CASSGRGEQYF. The chain has TRBV11-2 and TRBJ2-7; maybe TRBD1 (6 bases). This CDR3 spans 11 amino acids. With 5 bases removed from V and 6 bases from J, the gap between germline ends came to 8 bases. CDR1 is SGHAT, CDR2 FQNNGV, per germline.

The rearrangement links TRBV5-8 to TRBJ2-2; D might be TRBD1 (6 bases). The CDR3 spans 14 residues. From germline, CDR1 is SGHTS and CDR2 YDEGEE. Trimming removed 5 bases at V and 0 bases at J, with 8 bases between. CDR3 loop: CASRGGSNTGELFF. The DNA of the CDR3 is TGTGCCAGCAGAGGGGGATCGAACACCGGGGAGCTGTTTTTT.

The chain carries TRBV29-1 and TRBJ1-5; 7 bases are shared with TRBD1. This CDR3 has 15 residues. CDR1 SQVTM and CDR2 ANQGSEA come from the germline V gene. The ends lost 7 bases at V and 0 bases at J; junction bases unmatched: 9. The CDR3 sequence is CSEDRVGASNQPQHF. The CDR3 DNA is TGCAGCGAAGACAGGGTTGGGGCTAGCAATCAGCCCCAGCATTTT.

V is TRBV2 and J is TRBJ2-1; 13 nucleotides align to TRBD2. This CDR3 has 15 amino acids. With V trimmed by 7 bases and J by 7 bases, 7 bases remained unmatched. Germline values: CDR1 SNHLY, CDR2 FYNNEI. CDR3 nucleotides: TGTGCCAGCACCCCTACTAGCGGGGGGGGGAATGAGCAGTTCTTC. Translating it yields CASTPTSGGGNEQFF.

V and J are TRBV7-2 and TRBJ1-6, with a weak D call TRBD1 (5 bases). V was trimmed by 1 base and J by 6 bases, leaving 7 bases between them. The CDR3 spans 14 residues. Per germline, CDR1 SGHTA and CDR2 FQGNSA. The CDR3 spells CASSLEGLNSPLHF. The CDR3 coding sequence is TGTGCCAGCAGCTTAGAGGGACTTAATTCACCCCTCCACTTT. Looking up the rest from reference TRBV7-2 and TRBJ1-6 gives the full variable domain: GAGVSQSPSNKVTEKGKDVELRCDPISGHTALYWYRQSLGQGLEFLIYFQGNSAPDKSGLPSDRFSAERTGGSVSTLTIQRTQQEDSAVYLCASSLEGLNSPLHFGNGTRLTVT.

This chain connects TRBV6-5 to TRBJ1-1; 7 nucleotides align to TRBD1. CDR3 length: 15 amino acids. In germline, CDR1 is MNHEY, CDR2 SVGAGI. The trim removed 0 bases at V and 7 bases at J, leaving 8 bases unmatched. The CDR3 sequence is CASSYSRGGWGEAFF. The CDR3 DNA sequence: TGTGCCAGCAGTTACTCGAGAGGGGGCTGGGGTGAAGCTTTCTTT.

The CDR3 coding sequence is TGTGCCAGCAGTGACGAGAGCAATCAGCCCCAGCATTTT. This sequence encodes CASSDESNQPQHF. The J gene is TRBJ1-5, the V gene TRBV2; D is uncertain. CDR3 length: 13 amino acids. CDR1 is SNHLY and CDR2 is FYNNEI in the germline V gene. Trimming took off 3 bases at V and 1 base at J, with 4 bases between the two ends.

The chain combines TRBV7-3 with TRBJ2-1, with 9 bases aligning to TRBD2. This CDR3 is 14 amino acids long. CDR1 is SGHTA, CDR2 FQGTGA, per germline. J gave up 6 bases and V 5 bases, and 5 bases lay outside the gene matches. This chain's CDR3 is CASSLGTSPNEQFF. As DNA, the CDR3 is TGTGCCAGCAGCCTTGGGACTAGCCCCAATGAGCAGTTCTTC.

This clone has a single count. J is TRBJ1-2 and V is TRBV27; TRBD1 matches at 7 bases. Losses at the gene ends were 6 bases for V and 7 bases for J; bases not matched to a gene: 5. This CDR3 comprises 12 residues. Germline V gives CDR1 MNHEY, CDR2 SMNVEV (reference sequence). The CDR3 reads CASSPRGAGYTF. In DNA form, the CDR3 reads TGTGCCAGCAGCCCCAGGGGGGCTGGCTACACCTTC.

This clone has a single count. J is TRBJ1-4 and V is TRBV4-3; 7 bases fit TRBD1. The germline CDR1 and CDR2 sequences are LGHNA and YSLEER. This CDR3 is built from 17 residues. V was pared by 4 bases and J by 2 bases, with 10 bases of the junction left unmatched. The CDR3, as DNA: TGCGCCAGCAGCCCTGCACTACAGGGGTCGACTAATGAAAAACTGTTTTTT. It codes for CASSPALQGSTNEKLFF.

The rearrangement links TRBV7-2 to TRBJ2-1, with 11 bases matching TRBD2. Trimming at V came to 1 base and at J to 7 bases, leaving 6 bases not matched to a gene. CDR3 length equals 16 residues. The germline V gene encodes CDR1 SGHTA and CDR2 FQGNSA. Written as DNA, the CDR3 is TGTGCCAGCAGCTTAGTTCCTAGCGGGGGGTTAAATGAGCAGTTCTTC. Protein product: CASSLVPSGGLNEQFF.

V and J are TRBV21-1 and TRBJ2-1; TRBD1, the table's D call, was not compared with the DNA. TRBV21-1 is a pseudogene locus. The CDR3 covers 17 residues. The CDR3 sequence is CASSKLQGPSSYNEQFF. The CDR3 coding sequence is TGTGCCAGCAGCAAACTGCAGGGTCCGAGCTCCTACAATGAGCAGTTCTTC.

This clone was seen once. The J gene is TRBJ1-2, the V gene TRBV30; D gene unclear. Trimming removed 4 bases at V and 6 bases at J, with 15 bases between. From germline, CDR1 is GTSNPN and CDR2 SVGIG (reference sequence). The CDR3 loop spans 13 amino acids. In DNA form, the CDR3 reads TGTGCCTGGACTCCATCCTTCGGTAATGGCTACACCTTC. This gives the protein CAWTPSFGNGYTF.

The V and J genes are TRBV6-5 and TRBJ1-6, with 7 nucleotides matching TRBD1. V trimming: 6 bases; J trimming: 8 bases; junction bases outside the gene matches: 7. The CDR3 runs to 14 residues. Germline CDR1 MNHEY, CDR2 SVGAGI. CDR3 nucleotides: TGTGCCAGCAGCCTCGGGACAGTCTATTCACCCCTCCACTTT. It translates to CASSLGTVYSPLHF.

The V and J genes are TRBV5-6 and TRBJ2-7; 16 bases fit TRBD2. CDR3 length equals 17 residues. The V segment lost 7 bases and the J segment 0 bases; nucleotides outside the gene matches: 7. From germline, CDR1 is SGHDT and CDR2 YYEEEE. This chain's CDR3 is CASGGTSGGASSYEQYF. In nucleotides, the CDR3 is TGTGCCAGCGGCGGGACTAGCGGGGGGGCTAGCTCCTACGAGCAGTACTTC. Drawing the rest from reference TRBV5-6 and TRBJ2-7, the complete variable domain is DAGVTQSPTHLIKTRGQQVTLRCSPKSGHDTVSWYQQALGQGPQFIFQYYEEEERQRGNFPDRFSGHQFPNYSSELNVNALLLGDSALYLCASGGTSGGASSYEQYFGPGTRLTVT.